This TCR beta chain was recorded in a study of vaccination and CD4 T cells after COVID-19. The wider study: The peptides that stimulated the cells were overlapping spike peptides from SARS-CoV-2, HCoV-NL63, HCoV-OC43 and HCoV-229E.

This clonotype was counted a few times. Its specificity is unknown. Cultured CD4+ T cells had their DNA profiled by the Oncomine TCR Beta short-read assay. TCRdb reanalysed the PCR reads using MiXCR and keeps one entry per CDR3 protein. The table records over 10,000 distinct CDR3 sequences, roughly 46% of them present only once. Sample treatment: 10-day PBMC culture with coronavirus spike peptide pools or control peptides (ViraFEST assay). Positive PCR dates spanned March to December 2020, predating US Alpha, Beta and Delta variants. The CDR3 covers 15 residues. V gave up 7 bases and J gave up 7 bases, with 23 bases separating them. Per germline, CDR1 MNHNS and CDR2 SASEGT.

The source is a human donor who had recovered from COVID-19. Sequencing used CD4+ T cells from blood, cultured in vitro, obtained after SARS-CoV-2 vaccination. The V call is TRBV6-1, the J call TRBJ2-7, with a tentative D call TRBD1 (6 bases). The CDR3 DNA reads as TGTGCCAGCACCGAAACGGGACACTCCTCCGGAGAGCAGTACTTC. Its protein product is CASTETGHSSGEQYF.